The rows below give T cell receptor beta chains drawn from one sample of a study of T cell repertoires in cytomegalovirus infection. TCRdb itself ran the reads through MiXCR, one entry per CDR3 protein. The data hold about 890,000 distinct CDR3 sequences, with roughly 30% observed a single time. Their target antigens are unknown. The starting material was cultured CD8+ T cells from PBMCs, obtained from culture after CMV antigen stimulation. The receptors come from a human donor in good health (CMV status not recorded). Some clones in this sample may be carry-over from other donors' samples. CDR3s include the opening cysteine and the closing phenylalanine or tryptophan. The D gene is left open where the match is weak. Size is omitted from some rows. Given values are once, few, many or a class for expanded clones.

clone_size	j_call	d_call	v_call	cdr3_nt	cdr3_aa
.	TRBJ1-1	.	TRBV2	TGTGCCAGCAGTGATGGGGCCCAAGCTTTCTTT	CASSDGAQAFF
.	TRBJ1-4	.	TRBV9	TGTGCCAGCAGCCCTCAACCGTCCATGGTCTCTAGTGAAAAACTGTTTTTT	CASSPQPSMVSSEKLFF
.	TRBJ2-3	TRBD2	TRBV6-6	TGTGCCAGCAAAGTGACGAGCGGGGGGCTATTGACAGATACGCAGTATTTT	CASKVTSGGLLTDTQYF
.	TRBJ1-2	.	TRBV29-1	TGCAGCGTCGAGGGCACGGACTATGGCTATGGCTACACCTTC	CSVEGTDYGYGYTF
.	TRBJ2-1	.	TRBV4-3	TGCGCCAGCAGCCAAGATAGAAGCAGGTCCTACAATGAGCAGTTCTTC	CASSQDRSRSYNEQFF
.	TRBJ1-5	.	TRBV5-6	TGTGCCAGCAGCCACAGAGGGCAGCCCCAGCATTTT	CASSHRGQPQHF
few	TRBJ2-6	TRBD1	TRBV11-1	TGTGCCAGCAGCTTACACAGGGGACCTGGGGCCAACGTCCTGACTTTC	CASSLHRGPGANVLTF
.	TRBJ1-1	TRBD1	TRBV12-5	TGTGCTAGTGGTTTCGGACAGGACAACACTGAAGCTTTCTTT	CASGFGQDNTEAFF
.	TRBJ1-1	.	TRBV6-6	TGTGCTGCGTCCAGTTCGTACACTGAAGATTTCTTT	CAASSSYTEDFF
.	TRBJ2-2	.	TRBV25-1	TGTGCCAGCAAGGAAAGCAGCGCGGACACCGGGGAGCTGTTTTTT	CASKESSADTGELFF
.	TRBJ2-3	TRBD1	TRBV27	TGTGCCAGCAGTTCCCCAGGGGGTCTTAGCACAGATACGCAGTATTTT	CASSSPGGLSTDTQYF
.	TRBJ1-2	TRBD1	TRBV27	TGTGCCAGCAGTGGGCGACAGGGGGCTGACTATGGCTACACCTTC	CASSGRQGADYGYTF
few	TRBJ2-3	.	TRBV19	TGTGCCAGTAGTAGTTTTATCACAGATACGCAGTATTTT	CASSSFITDTQYF
.	TRBJ2-1	TRBD2	TRBV20-1	TGCAGTGCTAGAGAGGCACGGGTCGGACTAGCGGGGTATAACAATGAGCAGTTCTTC	CSAREARVGLAGYNNEQFF
many	TRBJ2-1	TRBD2	TRBV7-3	TGTGCCAGCAGCTTAATAGGGAGGGTGGATGAGCAGTTCTTC	CASSLIGRVDEQFF
.	TRBJ2-7	.	TRBV7-6	TGTGCCAGCAGCTTAGTCCCAGGGGACGAGCAGTACTTC	CASSLVPGDEQYF
few	TRBJ2-5	TRBD1	TRBV4-1	TGCGCCAGCAGCCAAGATGACAGGGGAAAGACCCAGTACTTC	CASSQDDRGKTQYF
few	TRBJ2-1	.	TRBV7-9	TGTGCCAGCAGCCTCCTCACGGGCTACCCCGAATTCTTC	CASSLLTGYPEFF
.	TRBJ2-3	.	TRBV7-6	TGTGCCAGCAGCTTAGGCACTGGGAGGCCCGACACAGATACGCAGTATTTT	CASSLGTGRPDTDTQYF
few	TRBJ2-1	TRBD2	TRBV6-5	TGTGCCAGCAGACGGACTAGCGGGGGGACCTACAATGAGCAGTTCTTC	CASRRTSGGTYNEQFF
.	TRBJ2-1	.	TRBV4-3	TGCGCCAGCAGCCAAGAAGGATCCCGGTACAATGAGCAGTTCTTC	CASSQEGSRYNEQFF
few	TRBJ2-3	.	TRBV5-4	TGTGCCAGCAGCTTGTGGGGGGCTACTCGTACGCAGTATTTT	CASSLWGATRTQYF
many	TRBJ1-2	.	TRBV7-9	TGTGCCAGCAGCCCACCAATCACAGTACCTAACTATGGCTACACCTTC	CASSPPITVPNYGYTF
.	TRBJ1-1	.	TRBV12-3/TRBV12-4	TGTGCCAGCAGTCACAACGCGGGGAACACTGAAGCTTTCTTT	CASSHNAGNTEAFF
.	TRBJ2-1	TRBD2	TRBV12-3/TRBV12-4	TGTGCCAGCATCCCCGGGAGGTTATACAATGAGCAGTTCTTC	CASIPGRLYNEQFF
few	TRBJ1-2	.	TRBV4-1	TGCGCCAGCAGCCCTCAGGCCGCCTTAGATGGCTACACCTTC	CASSPQAALDGYTF
many	TRBJ2-1	TRBD1	TRBV12-3/TRBV12-4	TGTGCCAGCAGAGAGCGGACAGGGGAAAATGAGCAGTTCTTC	CASRERTGENEQFF
.	TRBJ2-7	.	TRBV5-1	TGCGCCAGCAGCGGGGGGACAGTCAGTCCCTACGAGCAGTACTTC	CASSGGTVSPYEQYF
.	TRBJ2-1	.	TRBV5-1	TGCGCCAGCTGGGACGGATCAAATGAGCAGTTCTTC	CASWDGSNEQFF
many	TRBJ2-3	TRBD1	TRBV7-8	TGTGCCAGCAGTTCAGGGACAGGGTCCGATACGCAGTATTTT	CASSSGTGSDTQYF
.	TRBJ2-2	TRBD2	TRBV7-6	TGTGCCAGCAGCCACCCGACTAGCGGCCCTAACACCGGGGAGCTGTCTTTT	CASSHPTSGPNTGELSF
.	TRBJ1-6	TRBD1	TRBV20-1	TGCAGTGCTACCACGGACAGGGGGCATAATTCACCCCTCCACTTT	CSATTDRGHNSPLHF
.	TRBJ1-1	.	TRBV13	TGTGCCAGCAGCCCATATCCGGACAGTATGAACACTGAAGCTTTCTTT	CASSPYPDSMNTEAFF
few	TRBJ1-2	.	TRBV5-1	TGCGCCAGCAGCTTGCATAAAGTGGACTACACCTTC	CASSLHKVDYTF
.	TRBJ2-3	TRBD2	TRBV10-3	TGTGCCATCAGTGACCTCGAGAGCGGGGGGGCCGGAGATACGCAGTATTTT	CAISDLESGGAGDTQYF
.	TRBJ1-5	.	TRBV6-1	TGTGCCAGCAGTGGCATGGGGTACAATCAGCCCCAGCATTTT	CASSGMGYNQPQHF
.	TRBJ1-1	.	TRBV5-1	TGCGCCAGCAGCTTGGGCCTTGATTGGGGCACTGAAGCTTTCTTT	CASSLGLDWGTEAFF
.	TRBJ2-3	.	TRBV12-3/TRBV12-4	TGTGCCAGCAGTACACCCGGAAAGACTAGTTTTACAGATACGCAGTATTTT	CASSTPGKTSFTDTQYF
.	TRBJ2-1	.	TRBV24-1	TGTGCCACCAGTGATTTGCAAAACAATGAGCAGTTCTTC	CATSDLQNNEQFF
.	TRBJ1-1	.	TRBV5-1	TGCGCCAGCAGCCTACTTCACAGACTCTCTTCGAACACTGAAGCTTTCTTT	CASSLLHRLSSNTEAFF
.	TRBJ1-5	.	TRBV6-6	TGTGCCAGCAGTGACCGGGGGTACAATCAGCCCCAGCATTTT	CASSDRGYNQPQHF